This passage covers 28 T cell receptor beta chains from one sample sequenced in a study of blood T cell repertoires in COVID-19. Profiling relied on immunoSEQ multiplex PCR, and the TCRdb table lists in-frame clones only, not all of them. Among some 400,000 clones, 87% were seen once, and the ten largest hold around 1.3%. The sequenced sample consisted of PBMCs or T cells enriched from blood (not recorded which). These receptors were collected from a young man who had recovered from COVID-19.

This chain uses TRBV2 with TRBJ2-3, with D uncertain. The CDR3 has 14 residues. Germline assignment: CDR1 SNHLY and CDR2 FYNNEI. Trimming shortened V by 7 bases and J by 6 bases, and 17 bases separated the two germline ends. The CDR3 DNA sequence: TGTGCCAGCAAGTCTAGGCCCACCCAGGATACGCAGTATTTT. This codes for CASKSRPTQDTQYF.

CDR3 DNA sequence: TGTGCCAGCTCCCGGGGGGGCAATGGCTACACCTTC. It yields the protein CASSRGGNGYTF. The chain is built from TRBV27 and TRBJ1-2, with a weak D call TRBD1 (6 bases). Germline V gene sequence: CDR1 MNHEY, CDR2 SMNVEV (reference sequence). Trimming cost V 8 bases and J 6 bases, with 13 bases left between them. The CDR3 extends over 12 amino acids.

V usage is TRBV2 and J usage is TRBJ1-6, with D unresolved. The CDR3 length is 15 residues. Germline assignment: CDR1 SNHLY and CDR2 FYNNEI. V dropped 7 bases and J dropped 9 bases, with 19 bases sitting between them. CDR3 sequence reads: CASTSLGGFGSPLHF. The DNA of the CDR3 is TGTGCCAGCACCTCATTAGGCGGCTTTGGTTCACCCCTCCACTTT.

The genes are TRBV19 and TRBJ2-6, with 10 bases fitting TRBD1. V gave up 6 bases and J gave up 4 bases; unmatched junction bases: 9. The germline CDR1 and CDR2 sequences are LNHDA and SQIVND (reference sequence). The CDR3 covers 17 residues. Here the CDR3 reads CASSPDRGFGGANVLTF. CDR3 sequence (DNA): TGTGCCAGTAGCCCGGACAGGGGGTTTGGAGGGGCCAACGTCCTGACTTTC. Based on the CDR3 plus reference TRBV19 and TRBJ2-6, the full variable domain is DGGITQSPKYLFRKEGQNVTLSCEQNLNHDAMYWYRQDPGQGLRLIYYSQIVNDFQKGDIAEGYSVSREKKESFPLTVTSAQKNPTAFYLCASSPDRGFGGANVLTFGAGSRLTVL.

This chain joins TRBV7-2 and TRBJ2-1, with 7 bases identical to TRBD2. In germline, CDR1 is SGHTA, CDR2 FQGNSA. The CDR3 loop spans 17 amino acids. J gave up 4 bases and V 1 base, and 10 bases lay outside the gene matches. CDR3: CASSLVSLAGGYNEQFF. The CDR3, as DNA: TGTGCCAGCAGCTTAGTATCGTTAGCGGGCGGATACAATGAGCAGTTCTTC. Full variable domain (outside the CDR3, taken from reference TRBV7-2 and TRBJ2-1): GAGVSQSPSNKVTEKGKDVELRCDPISGHTALYWYRQSLGQGLEFLIYFQGNSAPDKSGLPSDRFSAERTGGSVSTLTIQRTQQEDSAVYLCASSLVSLAGGYNEQFFGPGTRLTVL.

V gene TRBV5-1 combines with J gene TRBJ2-1; no clear D gene. With 0 bases removed from V and 7 bases from J, the gap between germline ends came to 11 bases. The CDR3 contains 14 residues. Germline V CDR1 and CDR2: SGHRS, YFSETQ. The CDR3 sequence: CASSLEFTSNEQFF. As DNA, the CDR3 is TGCGCCAGCAGCTTGGAATTTACTTCGAATGAGCAGTTCTTC.

This CDR3 reads CASSYGGTPSGGYTF. The CDR3 region has the DNA TGTGCCAGCAGTTACGGGGGGACCCCGTCGGGTGGCTACACCTTC. The chain carries TRBV6-2 or TRBV6-3 and TRBJ1-2, with TRBD1 as a possible D gene (5 bases). Deletions cut 2 bases from V and 7 bases from J, with 17 bases between. Germline V gives CDR1 MNHEY, CDR2 SVGEGT. The CDR3 is 15 residues long.

This clone was seen only once. The genes are TRBV5-6 and TRBJ2-5; 10 bases fit TRBD2. V lost 4 bases and J lost 7; bases outside the gene matches: 13. The CDR3 consists of 16 residues. Germline lookup yields CDR1 SGHDT and CDR2 YYEEEE. The CDR3: CASSQKGLATVLTQYF. Written as DNA, the CDR3 is TGTGCCAGCAGCCAAAAGGGACTAGCGACCGTTTTGACCCAGTACTTC.

The CDR3 coding sequence is TGTGCCAGCAGCCCCTTCGCAGGGGTTGACGACTATGGCTACACCTTC. Amino acids: CASSPFAGVDDYGYTF. The J gene is TRBJ1-2, the V gene TRBV14; weak D call: TRBD1 (6 bases). Germline values: CDR1 SGHDN, CDR2 FVKESK. V was cut by 4 bases and J by 3 bases, with 18 bases left in between. The CDR3 spans 16 residues.

The chain carries TRBV23-1 and TRBJ1-2; 7 bases are a match to TRBD1. TRBV23-1 is flagged as an ORF with uncertain function. The V gene end was trimmed by 1 base and the J gene end by 8 bases; junction bases not matched to a gene: 13. There are 16 residues in the CDR3. The CDR3 DNA is TGCGCCAGCAGTCAATTCCCCTGTCGGACAGGAGGAGGCTACACCTTC. It encodes CASSQFPCRTGGGYTF.

This chain joins TRBV11-2 and TRBJ2-3; D is unresolved. V lost 5 bases, J lost 4 bases, and 7 bases lay in between. CDR3 length: 12 residues. Germline CDR1 reads SGHAT; CDR2 reads FQNNGV. The CDR3 sequence: CASSGTADTQYF. The CDR3 DNA reads TGTGCCAGCAGCGGTACAGCAGATACGCAGTATTTT.

This clone was recorded once. V and J are TRBV6-6 and TRBJ1-6; 7 positions agree with TRBD1. CDR3 size: 14 residues. Trimming took 6 bases from V and 7 from J; bases not matched to a gene: 6. The germline V gene has CDR1 MNHNY and CDR2 SVGAGI (reference sequence). Here the CDR3 reads CASSLGQRNSPLHF. The CDR3 DNA reads as TGTGCCAGCAGCCTGGGACAGAGGAATTCACCCCTCCACTTT.

This clone has only a few counts. V and J are TRBV18 and TRBJ2-5; D remains ambiguous. V gave up 5 bases and J gave up 5 bases, with 9 bases separating them. The V gene's germline CDR1 is KGHSH and CDR2 LQKENI. This CDR3 has 12 residues. CDR3 region: CASSRESETQYF. CDR3 bases: TGTGCCAGCTCAAGAGAATCGGAGACCCAGTACTTC.

The J gene is TRBJ1-1, the V gene TRBV5-1; TRBD1 matches at 9 bases. Germline V CDR1 and CDR2: SGHRS, YFSETQ. V lost 5 bases, J lost 6 bases, and 8 bases stayed unmatched. The CDR3 length is 14 residues. The CDR3 sequence is CASRLTGGASEAFF. CDR3 DNA sequence: TGCGCCAGCAGGCTCACAGGGGGCGCTTCTGAAGCTTTCTTT.

This rearrangement joins TRBV11-2 to TRBJ2-2, with 8 bases aligning to TRBD2. Per germline, CDR1 SGHAT and CDR2 FQNNGV. CDR3 length: 15 amino acids. Losses at the gene ends were 2 bases for V and 3 bases for J; bases not matched to a gene: 2. The CDR3 reads CASSLTSGYTGELFF. In DNA, the CDR3 is TGTGCCAGCAGCTTAACTAGCGGTTACACCGGGGAGCTGTTTTTT.

V gene TRBV20-1 combines with J gene TRBJ1-2; 8 nucleotides line up with TRBD1. The V and J ends lost 3 bases and 4 bases, in that order; junction bases with no gene match: 1. CDR1 and CDR2 (germline): DFQATT, SNEGSKA (reference sequence). This CDR3 spans 12 amino acids. The CDR3 DNA reads TGCAGTGCTAGTACAGGGGGCTATGGCTACACCTTC. Translation: CSASTGGYGYTF.

V and J are TRBV30 and TRBJ1-6; TRBD1 matches 7 bases. From germline, CDR1 is GTSNPN and CDR2 SVGIG (reference sequence). The CDR3 is 13 residues long. V lost 4 bases, J lost 7 bases, and 4 bases stayed unmatched. The CDR3 region is CAWTGQVNSPLHF. Here the CDR3 DNA reads TGTGCCTGGACCGGACAGGTGAATTCACCCCTCCACTTT.

The rearrangement links TRBV7-2 to TRBJ1-6; 9 bases are shared with TRBD1. The germline V gene encodes CDR1 SGHTA and CDR2 FQGNSA. The junction had 9 bases not matched to a gene; V was cut back by 2 bases and J by 7 bases. CDR3 length: 17 amino acids. Written as DNA, the CDR3 is TGTGCCAGCAGCTTAATCCCCGGGACAGGGAAAAATTCACCCCTCCACTTT. Protein: CASSLIPGTGKNSPLHF. Complete variable domain (other parts from reference TRBV7-2 and TRBJ1-6): GAGVSQSPSNKVTEKGKDVELRCDPISGHTALYWYRQSLGQGLEFLIYFQGNSAPDKSGLPSDRFSAERTGGSVSTLTIQRTQQEDSAVYLCASSLIPGTGKNSPLHFGNGTRLTVT.

This clone appeared once. V and J are TRBV12-3 or TRBV12-4 and TRBJ2-7; the match to TRBD2 covers 7 bases. Germline trimming cut 5 bases from V and 6 bases from J; bases unmatched to any gene: 1. The length of the CDR3 is 11 residues. For the CDR3, the DNA is TGTGCCAGCAGTCCGGGGGGCGAGCAGTACTTC. Amino acid sequence: CASSPGGEQYF.

The V call is TRBV7-9, the J call TRBJ2-5, with D maybe TRBD2 (7 bases). Germline values: CDR1 SEHNR, CDR2 FQNEAQ (reference sequence). CDR3 length equals 15 residues. The germline V and J ends were trimmed by 5 bases and 3 bases, with 16 bases remaining between them. This chain's CDR3 is CASSPGRGGEETQYF. The DNA of the CDR3 is TGTGCCAGCAGCCCGGGGAGGGGGGGAGAAGAGACCCAGTACTTC.

For the CDR3, the DNA is TGTGCCAGCGTCTTGGGACAGGGGAACTATGGCTACACCTTC. Protein sequence: CASVLGQGNYGYTF. This sequence joins TRBV5-6 and TRBJ1-2, with 10 bases matching TRBD1. There are 14 residues in the CDR3. Unmatched junction bases numbered 5, after V lost 7 bases and J lost 2 bases. CDR1 is SGHDT and CDR2 is YYEEEE in the germline V gene. Complete variable domain (other parts from reference TRBV5-6 and TRBJ1-2): DAGVTQSPTHLIKTRGQQVTLRCSPKSGHDTVSWYQQALGQGPQFIFQYYEEEERQRGNFPDRFSGHQFPNYSSELNVNALLLGDSALYLCASVLGQGNYGYTFGSGTRLTVV.

The chain has TRBV28 and TRBJ1-4; TRBD1 might be the D (6 bases). V was pared by 3 bases and J by 10 bases, with 15 bases between. The CDR3 runs 14 residues. CDR1 is MDHEN and CDR2 is SYDVKM in the germline V gene. CDR3 coding DNA: TGTGCCAGCAGTTTTCAAGGGGCCAGGGGAAAACTGTTTTTT. Translated, it gives CASSFQGARGKLFF.

This clone was counted a single time. This chain links TRBV18 with TRBJ1-4; no definite D call. V lost 3 bases, J lost 0 bases, and 14 bases lay in between. CDR1 KGHSH and CDR2 LQKENI come from the germline V gene. The CDR3 spans 17 residues. The CDR3 is CASSPRAVTATNEKLFF. CDR3 bases: TGTGCCAGCTCACCTCGCGCGGTTACCGCAACTAATGAAAAACTGTTTTTT.

The V call is TRBV7-6, the J call TRBJ2-1, with D possibly matching TRBD2 (5 bases). The germline CDR1 and CDR2 sequences are SGHVS and FNYEAQ. The CDR3 is made up of 15 amino acids. Trimming left V 5 bases short and J 0 bases short, with 11 bases between. This CDR3 reads CASSLGSLSYNEQFF. The CDR3 DNA reads TGTGCCAGCAGCCTAGGGAGCCTCTCCTACAATGAGCAGTTCTTC. Filled out from reference TRBV7-6 and TRBJ2-1, the complete variable domain reads GAGVSQSPRYKVTKRGQDVALRCDPISGHVSLYWYRQALGQGPEFLTYFNYEAQQDKSGLPNDRFSAERPEGSISTLTIQRTEQRDSAMYRCASSLGSLSYNEQFFGPGTRLTVL.

This clone was picked up one time. The sample carries other DNA sequences with the same CDR3. This rearrangement joins TRBV5-1 to TRBJ1-5, with 7 bases fitting TRBD1. The CDR3 totals 15 residues. V dropped 0 bases and J dropped 2; count of bases not matched to a gene: 2. CDR1 and CDR2 from the germline V gene are SGHRS and YFSETQ. Here the CDR3 DNA reads TGCGCCAGCAGCTTGGACCAGGGGGGCAATCAGCCCCAGCATTTT. As protein: CASSLDQGGNQPQHF.

The chain uses TRBV30 and TRBJ1-1; weak D call: TRBD1 (5 bases). Germline loops: CDR1 GTSNPN, CDR2 SVGIG (reference sequence). The CDR3 has 12 residues. V lost 0 bases, J lost 8 bases, and 10 bases lay in between. CDR3 sequence (DNA): TGTGCCTGGAGTGTGCGCAGGGTGGAAGCTTTCTTT. Protein: CAWSVRRVEAFF.

The rearrangement joins TRBV7-9 to TRBJ2-6; the D gene is possibly TRBD1 (6 bases). Trimming stripped 5 bases from V and 2 bases from J, with 13 bases between. This CDR3 contains 16 residues. The V gene's germline CDR1 is SEHNR and CDR2 FQNEAQ (reference sequence). The CDR3 DNA reads as TGTGCCAGCAGCCAGGACAGTTTGGCTGGGGCCAACGTCCTGACTTTC. Its translation is CASSQDSLAGANVLTF.

The chain links TRBV9 to TRBJ2-3, with TRBD1 as a possible D gene (7 bases). This CDR3 has 16 residues. Germline CDR1 SGDLS, CDR2 YYNGEE. Trimming left V 0 bases short and J 5 bases short, with 16 bases between. CDR3 DNA sequence: TGTGCCAGCAGCGTAGCGGAGGGGGCGCTGGGAGATACGCAGTATTTT. Its protein product is CASSVAEGALGDTQYF.